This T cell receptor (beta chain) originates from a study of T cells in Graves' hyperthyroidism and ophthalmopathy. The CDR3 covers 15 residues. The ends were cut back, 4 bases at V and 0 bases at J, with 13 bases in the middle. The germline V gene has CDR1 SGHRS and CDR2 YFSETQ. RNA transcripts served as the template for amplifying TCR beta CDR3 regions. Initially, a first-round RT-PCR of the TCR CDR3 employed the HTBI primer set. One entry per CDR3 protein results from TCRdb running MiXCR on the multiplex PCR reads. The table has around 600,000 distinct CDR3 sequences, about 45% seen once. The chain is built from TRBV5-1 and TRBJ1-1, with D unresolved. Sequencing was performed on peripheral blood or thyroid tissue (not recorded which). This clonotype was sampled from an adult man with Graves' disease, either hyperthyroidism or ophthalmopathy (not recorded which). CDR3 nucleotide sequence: TGCGCCAGCAGCCCCCAAGCGATTTTGAACACTGAAGCTTTCTTT. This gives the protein CASSPQAILNTEAFF.